This is a list of T cell receptor beta chains from one sample in a study of blood T cell repertoires in COVID-19. The protocol was immunoSEQ multiplex PCR, while the TCRdb copy is restricted to in-frame clones and leaves out a portion. This table holds roughly 61,000 clones, about 66% found once. The sample consisted of PBMCs or T cells enriched from blood (not recorded which). The receptor source for this set is a woman in her fifties or sixties who had been exposed to COVID-19. The CDR3 runs from the conserved cysteine through the conserved F or W. D genes are given only for firm matches. Expanded clones get a size class; other rows say once, few or many, or leave the size out.

size,V,D,J,DNA,CDR3
few,TRBV5-6,-,TRBJ2-1,TGTGCCAGCAGCTCCGCGAAATGCAATGAGCAGTTCTTC,CASSSAKCNEQFF
-,TRBV6-2/TRBV6-3,-,TRBJ2-7,TGTGCCAGCAGTTCCTTCATAGCGGCTAGCTCCTACGAGCAGTACTTC,CASSSFIAASSYEQYF
-,TRBV5-1,-,TRBJ2-2,TGCGCCAGCAGCGATCTAACGGCGAACACCGGGGAGCTGTTTTTT,CASSDLTANTGELFF
-,TRBV3-1/TRBV3-2,TRBD2,TRBJ2-7,TGTGCCAGCAGCCAAGGAGTCGGCGCGGGGGGACACGAGCAGTACTTC,CASSQGVGAGGHEQYF
-,TRBV7-2,TRBD1,TRBJ1-5,TGTGCCAGCAGCTTAGTGGACAGGGGGCGCGCCCAGCATTTT,CASSLVDRGRAQHF
many,TRBV28,TRBD1,TRBJ2-7,TGTGCCACCCGGGACAGGGGACGGTACGAGCAGTACTTC,CATRDRGRYEQYF
few,TRBV9,-,TRBJ2-6,TGTGCCAGCAGCCCCGGGACACTTGGGGCCAACGTCCTGACTTTC,CASSPGTLGANVLTF
-,TRBV30,TRBD1,TRBJ1-5,TGTGCCTGGAACGACAGGGTCGGTCAGCCCCAGCATTTT,CAWNDRVGQPQHF
-,TRBV5-1,-,TRBJ2-7,TGCGCCAGCAGCTTGGACGGGAGAACCTACGAGCAGTACTTC,CASSLDGRTYEQYF
-,TRBV5-4,TRBD1,TRBJ1-2,TGTGCCAGCAGCCTGGACAGGGTACCCTATGGCTACACCTTC,CASSLDRVPYGYTF
-,TRBV7-6,TRBD2,TRBJ2-1,TGTGCCAGCAGCTTAGGTAGCGGGAGTGAATTCGTTGAGCAGTTCTTC,CASSLGSGSEFVEQFF
-,TRBV7-2,-,TRBJ2-2,TGTGCCAGCAGCTTAACCTTTAGCGTATACACCGGGGAGCTGTTTTTT,CASSLTFSVYTGELFF
-,TRBV9,-,TRBJ2-4,TGTGCCAGCAGTAAGGGAGAAGATACCAAAAACATTCAGTACTTC,CASSKGEDTKNIQYF
-,TRBV7-9,TRBD2,TRBJ2-1,TGTGCCAGCACCCCTATAGCGGGAGCCCCCAATGAGCAGTTCTTC,CASTPIAGAPNEQFF
few,TRBV6-5,-,TRBJ2-5,TGTGCCAGCAGGGGGGGAAGGGTAGAGACCCAGTACTTC,CASRGGRVETQYF
-,TRBV18,-,TRBJ2-3,TGTGCCAGCTCACTAGTGAAAGCAGATACGCAGTATTTT,CASSLVKADTQYF
-,TRBV14,-,TRBJ1-1,TGTGCCAGCAGCCACGCCGGGGGGGCGCGAACTGAAGCTTTCTTT,CASSHAGGARTEAFF
-,TRBV19,TRBD2,TRBJ2-1,TGTGCCAGTACCCGGTTGGGGGGAGGGTACAATGAGCAGTTCTTC,CASTRLGGGYNEQFF
-,TRBV7-2,-,TRBJ2-7,TGTGCCAGCAGCCCCAGGACGGGACAAGTCTTCGGGCAGTACTTC,CASSPRTGQVFGQYF
-,TRBV5-1,TRBD2,TRBJ2-1,TGCGCCAGCACCAGCGGGGGCTATCCTTCAAACAATGAGCAGTTCTTC,CASTSGGYPSNNEQFF
-,TRBV18,TRBD1,TRBJ2-7,TGTGCCAGCTCACCGGGACGGACAGGGGAGCAGTACTTC,CASSPGRTGEQYF
-,TRBV19,-,TRBJ1-5,TGTGCCAGTAGTCACGGCAGGGGCCCTCCTTCTCAGCCCCAGCATTTT,CASSHGRGPPSQPQHF
-,TRBV27,TRBD2,TRBJ2-5,TGTGCCAGCAGTCTCCTCGCGGGGGGGTTCCAAGAGACCCAGTACTTC,CASSLLAGGFQETQYF
-,TRBV3-1/TRBV3-2,TRBD2,TRBJ2-3,TGTGCCAGCAGCCTGGAGACTAGCGGGGACACAGATACGCAGTATTTT,CASSLETSGDTDTQYF
-,TRBV28,-,TRBJ2-6,TGTGCCAGCAGCTTAGGCCACTCTGGGGCCAACGTCCTGACTTTC,CASSLGHSGANVLTF
-,TRBV3-1/TRBV3-2,-,TRBJ2-2,TGTGCCAGCAGCCAAGGGCTCCTCACCGGGGAGCTGTTTTTT,CASSQGLLTGELFF
-,TRBV7-2,-,TRBJ2-1,TGTGCCAGCAGCCTCCCCGTGTACAATGAGCAGTTCTTC,CASSLPVYNEQFF
few,TRBV24-1,TRBD2,TRBJ2-5,TGTGCCACCAGTGACCGACTAGCGGGAAAAGAGACCCAGTACTTC,CATSDRLAGKETQYF
-,TRBV6-2/TRBV6-3,-,TRBJ2-1,TGTGCCAGCAGTTACGGTACTGCCAATGAGCAGTTCTTC,CASSYGTANEQFF
many,TRBV7-9,TRBD2,TRBJ2-7,TGTGCCAGCAGCTTAACAAGCCCTAGCGGGGGGGACGAGCAGTACTTC,CASSLTSPSGGDEQYF
-,TRBV11-2,-,TRBJ2-7,TGTGCCAGCAGCTTAGCTAGCTCCCGTTACTACGAGCAGTACTTC,CASSLASSRYYEQYF
-,TRBV4-3,-,TRBJ2-3,TGCGCCAGCAGCCAAGAGAGGGAGACGCAGTATTTT,CASSQERETQYF
-,TRBV6-2/TRBV6-3,-,TRBJ2-7,TGTGCCAGCAGTTACGAGGGCGGCAGGTACGAGCAGTACTTC,CASSYEGGRYEQYF
once,TRBV11-2,TRBD1,TRBJ1-2,TGTGCCAGCAGCCCCATCACCGGGACAGGGTATGGCTACACCTTC,CASSPITGTGYGYTF
-,TRBV28,TRBD1,TRBJ1-3,TGTGCCAGCAGTGTAGACAGGGTTGGAAACACCATATATTTT,CASSVDRVGNTIYF
-,TRBV5-1,TRBD1,TRBJ1-2,TGCGCCAGCAGCTCAGCTCCGGGACAGCTGACGGCTAACTATGGCTACACCTTC,CASSSAPGQLTANYGYTF
-,TRBV30,-,TRBJ1-5,TGTGCCTGGAGTGTATCCCAACCCCAGCATTTT,CAWSVSQPQHF
-,TRBV28,TRBD1,TRBJ1-5,TGTGCCAGCAGTTTCGGTATAGACAGGGGCAATCAGCCCCAGCATTTT,CASSFGIDRGNQPQHF
-,TRBV11-2,-,TRBJ2-7,TGTGCCAGCAACCACAGGGTTCAAGCCTACGAGCAGTACTTC,CASNHRVQAYEQYF
-,TRBV28,-,TRBJ1-1,TGTGCCAGCAATCGGGGTACCCCTGAAGCTTTCTTT,CASNRGTPEAFF
-,TRBV30,-,TRBJ2-5,TGTGCCTGGAGCCCTTCTTCTAGCAGACAAGAGACCCAGTACTTC,CAWSPSSSRQETQYF
-,TRBV6-5,TRBD1,TRBJ2-6,TGTGCCAGCGGGACAGGGGGCTCTGGGGCCAACGTCCTGACTTTC,CASGTGGSGANVLTF
few,TRBV5-4,TRBD2,TRBJ2-1,TGTGCCAGCAGCTTGGGGGGGAGGGAGTCTTCCTACAATGAGCAGTTCTTC,CASSLGGRESSYNEQFF
-,TRBV7-8,TRBD2,TRBJ2-5,TGTGCCAGCAGCGGCCCCTGGCGGGGGGACGGACAGACCCAGTACTTC,CASSGPWRGDGQTQYF
-,TRBV7-6,TRBD1,TRBJ1-1,TGTGCCAGCAGCCAGGGGGGGAACACTGAAGCTTTCTTT,CASSQGGNTEAFF
-,TRBV6-2/TRBV6-3,-,TRBJ2-3,TGTGCCAGCAGTTACCCCACGGGGGCAGATACGCAGTATTTT,CASSYPTGADTQYF
-,TRBV9,-,TRBJ2-1,TGTGCCAGCAGCGTAGATCTGTGGAGTCATGAGCAGTTCTTC,CASSVDLWSHEQFF
-,TRBV19,TRBD1,TRBJ2-3,TGTGCCAGTAGTACGACAGGGACCACAGATACGCAGTATTTT,CASSTTGTTDTQYF
-,TRBV3-1/TRBV3-2,TRBD2,TRBJ2-5,TGTGCCAGCAGCCTCGGACTAGAACAAGAGACCCAGTACTTC,CASSLGLEQETQYF
-,TRBV2,TRBD2,TRBJ2-1,TGTGCCAGCAGTGAAGCTCTGGGAGGGGACGACAATGAGCAGTTCTTC,CASSEALGGDDNEQFF
-,TRBV12-3/TRBV12-4,-,TRBJ1-2,TGTGCCAGCAGTTTAAGGCGGGGCTATGGCTACACCTTC,CASSLRRGYGYTF